Listed below are T cell receptor beta chains from one sample, sequenced in a study of T cells in tumors after PD-1 blockade. Some clones are missing from TCRdb's copy, which holds only in-frame ones; the method was immunoSEQ multiplex PCR. The repertoire holds more than 20,000 clones, about three quarters seen once, with approximately 25% in the top ten. The specimen was PBMCs, collected before anti-PD-1 treatment. Receptors originate from a human donor with basal cell carcinoma. The CDR3 runs from the conserved cysteine through the conserved F or W. A D gene is named only where the DNA matches it firmly. Part of the rows lack a size; the others show once, few, many or a class for expanded clones.

cdr3_nt	cdr3_aa	v_call	clone_size	j_call	d_call
TGCGCCAGCAGCTTGGAAGTAGCGGGAATGTACAATGAGCAGTTCTTC	CASSLEVAGMYNEQFF	TRBV5-1	.	TRBJ2-1	TRBD2
TGTGCCAGTAGCCCCGGGGGGGGAACCTACGAGCAGTACTTC	CASSPGGGTYEQYF	TRBV19	.	TRBJ2-7	TRBD2
TGTGCCAGCTCAAGGACGCCTTCCTACGAGCAGTACTTC	CASSRTPSYEQYF	TRBV18	.	TRBJ2-7	.
TGCGCCAGCAGCCAAGAAGTCAGGAGCACTGGAGGCTACACCTTC	CASSQEVRSTGGYTF	TRBV4-3	once	TRBJ1-2	.
TGTGCCAGCAGCTTAGGAGGCGGTTGGAACGAGCAGTACTTC	CASSLGGGWNEQYF	TRBV7-2	.	TRBJ2-7	.
TGTGCCAGCAGTTTACGGACAGGGACAGCGGGCACCGGGGAGCTGTTTTTT	CASSLRTGTAGTGELFF	TRBV27	.	TRBJ2-2	TRBD1
TGCGCCAGCAGCGAACGGACAGGGAGTGAAAAACTGTTTTTT	CASSERTGSEKLFF	TRBV5-1	.	TRBJ1-4	TRBD1
TGCAGCGTTGAAGCTTGGGCAACAAATGAGCAGTTCTTC	CSVEAWATNEQFF	TRBV29-1	.	TRBJ2-1	.
TGTGCCAGCAGCCCGATCGGGACAGGGCAATCGGCGGCTGGGGCCAACGTCCTGACTTTC	CASSPIGTGQSAAGANVLTF	TRBV4-2	.	TRBJ2-6	TRBD1
TGTGCCAGCAGTTACGGCAGGGCCTACGAGCAGTACTTC	CASSYGRAYEQYF	TRBV6-5	.	TRBJ2-7	.
TGTGCCAGCAGCCCCCCAGGGCGAAACACCATATATTTT	CASSPPGRNTIYF	TRBV7-9	.	TRBJ1-3	.
TGTGCCTGCTGTGATGGGGGGGCGCGGGTGGGGAGCTCCTACAATGAGCAGTTCTTC	CACCDGGARVGSSYNEQFF	TRBV2	.	TRBJ2-1	.
TGTGCCAGCAGTCCCGCTGGGGGCACAGATACGCAGTATTTT	CASSPAGGTDTQYF	TRBV6-6	.	TRBJ2-3	.
TGTGCCAGCAGCGGGGGGACAGGGAAAGAGACCCAGTACTTC	CASSGGTGKETQYF	TRBV7-9	.	TRBJ2-5	TRBD1
TGTGCCAGCAGCTCCTTCCGGGACAGGCAAGAGACCCAGTACTTC	CASSSFRDRQETQYF	TRBV27	.	TRBJ2-5	TRBD1
TGTGCCTGGAGAACCGACAGCTACGAGCAGTACTTC	CAWRTDSYEQYF	TRBV30	few	TRBJ2-7	.
TGTGCCAGCAGCCCACAACAGGGCCCGAATGAAAAACTGTTTTTT	CASSPQQGPNEKLFF	TRBV9	.	TRBJ1-4	.
TGTGCCAGCAGCTTAGGGGGACTAGCGGCCTCCTACGAGCAGTACTTC	CASSLGGLAASYEQYF	TRBV7-9	.	TRBJ2-7	TRBD2
TGTGCCAGCAGTCTCAACAGGAAAGAGACCCAGTACTTC	CASSLNRKETQYF	TRBV6-6	.	TRBJ2-5	.
TGTGCCGGTACCGGGACATTGGGCTACGAGCAGTACTTC	CAGTGTLGYEQYF	TRBV30	.	TRBJ2-7	.
TGTGCCAGCTGTGATGGGGGGGCGCGGGCGGGGAGCTCCTACAATGAGCAGTTCTTC	CASCDGGARAGSSYNEQFF	TRBV2	few	TRBJ2-1	.
TGTGCCAGCAGCCAAGGAATTACTAGCGTCAACGAGCAGTACTTC	CASSQGITSVNEQYF	TRBV3-1/TRBV3-2	.	TRBJ2-7	TRBD2
TGTGCCAGCAGCTTTTCACGGAACACTGAAGCTTTCTTT	CASSFSRNTEAFF	TRBV7-3	.	TRBJ1-1	.
TGTGCCAGCAGCAAAGTTGCAGGGAGACTGGGTTACACCTTC	CASSKVAGRLGYTF	TRBV21-1	few	TRBJ1-2	.
TGCGCCAGCAGCCAAGACTACCGTTCTGGGGCCAACGTCCTGACTTTC	CASSQDYRSGANVLTF	TRBV4-3	few	TRBJ2-6	.
TGTGCCAGCAGCCAGAGATGGGGAGGGGAGACCCAGTACTTC	CASSQRWGGETQYF	TRBV14	.	TRBJ2-5	TRBD2
TGCGCCAGCAGCTTAGGAGGCCTACCTAATGAAAAACTGTTTTTT	CASSLGGLPNEKLFF	TRBV5-1	.	TRBJ1-4	.
TGTGCCAGCAGTGAGAGTTCGGCGGCGGCCTACAATGAGCAGTTCTTC	CASSESSAAAYNEQFF	TRBV6-1	.	TRBJ2-1	.
TGTGCCAGCAGCCTCACTAGCGGAACGCAGTATTTT	CASSLTSGTQYF	TRBV3-1/TRBV3-2	few	TRBJ2-3	TRBD2
TGCGCCAGCAGCCGAGGGGGTGATCAGCCCCAGCATTTT	CASSRGGDQPQHF	TRBV4-1	few	TRBJ1-5	.
TGTGCCAGCAGCTTACCGCACACCCGGGACGACGAGCAGTACTTC	CASSLPHTRDDEQYF	TRBV7-3	few	TRBJ2-7	.
TGCAGCGTTGCTCAGGGGGGCACAGATACGCAGTATTTT	CSVAQGGTDTQYF	TRBV29-1	.	TRBJ2-3	TRBD1
TGTGCCAGCAGTCGGGGCGCGGAACTGTTTTTT	CASSRGAELFF	TRBV6-2/TRBV6-3	.	TRBJ1-4	.
TGTCCCCGCTGTTACGGGGGGGCGGGGGTGGGGAGCTCCTACAATGAGCAGTTCTTC	CPRCYGGAGVGSSYNEQFF	TRBV2	few	TRBJ2-1	TRBD2
TGTGCCAGCAGCTTAGCACCGGGACGCTTTGGAAACACCATATATTTT	CASSLAPGRFGNTIYF	TRBV7-9	.	TRBJ1-3	.
TGTGCCAGCAGCTTAGGGGCAGGGGCGGCCACCGGGGAGCTGTTTTTT	CASSLGAGAATGELFF	TRBV7-9	few	TRBJ2-2	.
TGTGCCAGCAGGCGAACAGGGGAGCAGTTCTTC	CASRRTGEQFF	TRBV3-1/TRBV3-2	.	TRBJ2-1	.
TGCGCCAGCAGCTTGCCGAGCGACTCGGGTGAGCAGTTCTTC	CASSLPSDSGEQFF	TRBV5-1	.	TRBJ2-1	.
TGTGCCAGCAGCTTGGGGTGGACAGTAACGGAGACCCAGTACTTC	CASSLGWTVTETQYF	TRBV7-9	.	TRBJ2-5	.
TGTGCCAGCTCACCCGACGGAACGGGGGCTTGGCGGTACTTC	CASSPDGTGAWRYF	TRBV18	few	TRBJ2-7	.
TGTGCCAGCAGCTTAGATGATTCACCCCTCCACTTT	CASSLDDSPLHF	TRBV7-9	.	TRBJ1-6	.
TGTGCCAGCGGGGCAGGGGGCTTTGGGGCCAACGTCCTGACTTTC	CASGAGGFGANVLTF	TRBV6-6	.	TRBJ2-6	TRBD1
TGTGCCAGCAGCCCCGGAGGGCCCGAAGAGACCCAGTACTTC	CASSPGGPEETQYF	TRBV5-6	.	TRBJ2-5	.
TGTGCCAGCAGCTCGGTTCCCACAGGAAACTCTGGAAACACCATATATTTT	CASSSVPTGNSGNTIYF	TRBV5-4	.	TRBJ1-3	.
TGCAGCGTTGAAGATGTCCTGCCAGATACGCAGTATTTT	CSVEDVLPDTQYF	TRBV29-1	.	TRBJ2-3	.
TGCGCCAGCAGCTTGGGGGGGAAGGTCACAGATACGCAGTATTTT	CASSLGGKVTDTQYF	TRBV5-1	.	TRBJ2-3	.
TGTGCCAGCAGTTTACAGGACGGGAATCAGCCCCAGCATTTT	CASSLQDGNQPQHF	TRBV28	.	TRBJ1-5	.
TGTGCCAGCAGTTTGCTGGGGTCCCCCTTCTACGAGCAGTACTTC	CASSLLGSPFYEQYF	TRBV28	.	TRBJ2-7	.
TGTGCCAGCAGAGGTAGTGGGAGCTCCTACAATGAGCAGTTCTTC	CASRGSGSSYNEQFF	TRBV3-1/TRBV3-2	once	TRBJ2-1	.
TGTGCCAGCAGCCAAGGCCCAGGGACTATCTACGAGCAGTACTTC	CASSQGPGTIYEQYF	TRBV4-2	.	TRBJ2-7	TRBD2
TGTGCCAGCAGACGGTTTGGTATCTACGAGCAGTACTTC	CASRRFGIYEQYF	TRBV12-3/TRBV12-4	.	TRBJ2-7	.
TGTGCCAGCAGCTTAACCTTAAGGACGCAGTATTTT	CASSLTLRTQYF	TRBV7-9	.	TRBJ2-3	.
TGTGCCAGCAGTTACTCAAAAGGACAGGGAAACACTGAAGCTTTCTTT	CASSYSKGQGNTEAFF	TRBV6-5	few	TRBJ1-1	TRBD1
TGCGCCAGCAGCATCGTACCTCGGACCCAATCGGAGACCCAGTACTTC	CASSIVPRTQSETQYF	TRBV5-1	.	TRBJ2-5	.
TGCGCCAGCAGCCAAGCCTCAACCCCCAACAGGGGGGTGAACACTGAAGCTTTCTTT	CASSQASTPNRGVNTEAFF	TRBV4-3	.	TRBJ1-1	TRBD1
TGTGCCAGCAGTTTATTTGGCCAGGGGAGCTCTGGGGCCAACGTCCTGACTTTC	CASSLFGQGSSGANVLTF	TRBV27	.	TRBJ2-6	.
TGTGCCAGCAGCTCGGACCGGGAGCTGTTTTTT	CASSSDRELFF	TRBV6-5	.	TRBJ2-2	.